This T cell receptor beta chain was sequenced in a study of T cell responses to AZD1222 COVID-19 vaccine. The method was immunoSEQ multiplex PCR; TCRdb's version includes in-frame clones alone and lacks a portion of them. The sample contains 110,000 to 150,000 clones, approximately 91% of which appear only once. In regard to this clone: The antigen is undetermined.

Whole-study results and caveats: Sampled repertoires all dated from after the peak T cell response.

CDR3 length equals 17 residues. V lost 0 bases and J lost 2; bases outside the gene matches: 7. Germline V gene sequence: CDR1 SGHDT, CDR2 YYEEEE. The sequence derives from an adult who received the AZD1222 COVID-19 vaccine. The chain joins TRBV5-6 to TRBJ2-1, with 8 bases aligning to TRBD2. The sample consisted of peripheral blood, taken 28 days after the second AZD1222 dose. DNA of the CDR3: TGTGCCAGCAGCTTGGCCCGGGGGGGAATCACCTACAATGAGCAGTTCTTC. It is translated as CASSLARGGITYNEQFF. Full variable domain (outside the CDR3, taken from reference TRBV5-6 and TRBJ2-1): DAGVTQSPTHLIKTRGQQVTLRCSPKSGHDTVSWYQQALGQGPQFIFQYYEEEERQRGNFPDRFSGHQFPNYSSELNVNALLLGDSALYLCASSLARGGITYNEQFFGPGTRLTVL.